This T cell receptor (beta chain) was recovered during a study of CD8+ T cells in alopecia areata. The V gene lost 2 bases and the J gene lost 4 bases, with 18 bases spanning the gap. This CDR3 comprises 16 residues. Germline lookup yields CDR1 SGHRS and CDR2 YFSETQ. Investigators isolated RNA and reverse transcribed it into cDNA to act as the sequencing template. TCRdb keeps only in-frame clones here, not all; method: immunoSEQ multiplex PCR. The profile shows 23,000 or so clones, roughly 50% of them singletons. The sequence was obtained from a human donor with alopecia areata. The V gene is TRBV5-1, the J gene TRBJ1-2; D is perhaps TRBD1 (6 bases). Sequencing input: NKG2D-high CD8+ T cells sorted from blood. The CDR3 DNA follows: TGCGCCAGCAGCTTAGTTGAAGGGGGTGCCCTCTATGGCTACACCTTC. This gives the protein CASSLVEGGALYGYTF. The variable domain in full, completed from reference TRBV5-1 and TRBJ1-2, reads KAGVTQTPRYLIKTRGQQVTLSCSPISGHRSVSWYQQTPGQGLQFLFEYFSETQRNKGNFPGRFSGRQFSNSRSEMNVSTLELGDSALYLCASSLVEGGALYGYTFGSGTRLTVV.